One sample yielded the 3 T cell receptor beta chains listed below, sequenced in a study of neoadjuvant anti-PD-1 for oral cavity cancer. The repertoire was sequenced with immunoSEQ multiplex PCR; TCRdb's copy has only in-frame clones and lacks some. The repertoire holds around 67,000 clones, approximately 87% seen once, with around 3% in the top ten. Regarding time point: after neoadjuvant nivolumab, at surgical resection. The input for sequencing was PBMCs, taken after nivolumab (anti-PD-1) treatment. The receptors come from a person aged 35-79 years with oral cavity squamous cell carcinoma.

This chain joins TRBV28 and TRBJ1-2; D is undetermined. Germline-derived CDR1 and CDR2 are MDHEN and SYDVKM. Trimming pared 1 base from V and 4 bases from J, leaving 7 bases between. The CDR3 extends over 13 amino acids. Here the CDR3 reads CASSLYRAYGYTF. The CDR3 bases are TGTGCCAGCAGTTTATACAGAGCCTATGGCTACACCTTC.

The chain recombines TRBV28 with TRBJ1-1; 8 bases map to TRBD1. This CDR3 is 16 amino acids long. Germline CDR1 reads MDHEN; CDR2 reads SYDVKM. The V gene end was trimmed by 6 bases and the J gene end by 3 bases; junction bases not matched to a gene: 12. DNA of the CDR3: TGTGCCAGCAGGCTAACAGGGGGTGTTAGGGACACTGAAGCTTTCTTT. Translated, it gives CASRLTGGVRDTEAFF.

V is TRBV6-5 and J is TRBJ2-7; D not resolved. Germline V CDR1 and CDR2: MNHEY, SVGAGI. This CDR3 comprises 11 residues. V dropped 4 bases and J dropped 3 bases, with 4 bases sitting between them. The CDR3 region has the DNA TGTGCCAGCAGTTCCCTCTACGAGCAGTACTTC. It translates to CASSSLYEQYF.